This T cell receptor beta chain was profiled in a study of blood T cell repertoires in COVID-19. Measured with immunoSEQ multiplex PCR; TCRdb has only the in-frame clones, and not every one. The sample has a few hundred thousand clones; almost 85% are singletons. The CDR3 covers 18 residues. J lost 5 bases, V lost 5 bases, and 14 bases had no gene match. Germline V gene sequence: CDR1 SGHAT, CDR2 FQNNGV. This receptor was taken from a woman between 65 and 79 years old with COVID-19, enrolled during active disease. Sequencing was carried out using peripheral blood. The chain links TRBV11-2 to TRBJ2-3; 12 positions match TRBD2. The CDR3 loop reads CASSVRLAGEGFVDTQYF. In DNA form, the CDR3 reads TGTGCCAGCAGCGTCAGACTAGCGGGAGAGGGGTTTGTAGATACGCAGTATTTT.